This is a list of T cell receptor beta chains from one sample in a study of blood T cell repertoires in COVID-19. Using immunoSEQ multiplex PCR, the repertoire was profiled, and TCRdb retains in-frame clones only, with some absent. The top ten clones hold 3% to 3.5% of a sample with 130,000 to 150,000 clones, about 79% of them seen once. Sequencing was performed on peripheral blood. The receptors here all came from a woman over 75 with acute or convalescent COVID-19. The CDR3 runs from the conserved cysteine through the conserved F or W. The order of the fields is J gene, V gene, D gene, CDR3 DNA, CDR3 protein. D genes are given only for firm matches.

TRBJ1-1 TRBV30 - TGTGCCTGTTTTACAGGTAACACTGAAGCTTTCTTT CACFTGNTEAFF
TRBJ1-2 TRBV4-2 - TGTGCCAGCAGCCAAGATAGCGGGCCCTCGCACTATGGCTACACCTTC CASSQDSGPSHYGYTF
TRBJ1-5 TRBV4-3 - TGCGCCAGCAGCCCAACGGTTAGGGAGGGTCAGCCCCAGCATTTT CASSPTVREGQPQHF
TRBJ1-6 TRBV27 - TGTGCCAGCACCCGGTGGGGGGTTACTGCTTCACCCCTCCACTTT CASTRWGVTASPLHF
TRBJ2-3 TRBV4-1 - TGCGCCAGCAGCCAACACCGGACTAGCACAGATACGCAGTATTTT CASSQHRTSTDTQYF
TRBJ2-5 TRBV2 TRBD2 TGTGCCAGCAAGGTAGCGGGGATCCAAGAGACCCAGTACTTC CASKVAGIQETQYF
TRBJ1-4 TRBV10-3 - TGTGCCATCAGTGAGTTTGGAGGCTTGGGTGAAAAACTGTTTTTT CAISEFGGLGEKLFF
TRBJ1-5 TRBV6-5 TRBD1 TGTGCCAGCAGGACAGGGGAGACTAGCAATCAGCCCCAGCATTTT CASRTGETSNQPQHF
TRBJ1-1 TRBV7-9 - TGTGCCAGCAGCTTACAGGGCACCGCTTTCTTT CASSLQGTAFF
TRBJ2-7 TRBV7-9 TRBD1 TGTGCCAGCAGTCGTACAGGGGGCTCCGACGAGCAGTACTTC CASSRTGGSDEQYF
TRBJ2-2 TRBV5-1 - TGCGCCAGCAGCGGGGACACTGCGAACACCGGGGAGCTGTTTTTT CASSGDTANTGELFF
TRBJ2-1 TRBV7-2 TRBD2 TGTGCCAGCACCGGGGGGGGGCACTCCTACAATGAGCAGTTCTTC CASTGGGHSYNEQFF
TRBJ2-2 TRBV18 - TGTGCCAGCTCACCAGTGGCCGTACCCTTGAACACCGGGGAGCTGTTTTTT CASSPVAVPLNTGELFF
TRBJ1-1 TRBV19 TRBD1 TGTGCCAGTAGTGCCCGCGAGGGGGACAGGGGGACCATCTTT CASSAREGDRGTIF
TRBJ2-7 TRBV5-5 TRBD2 TGTGCCAGCAGCTTGGGTCCAGCGGGGGGAACCTACGAGCAGTACTTC CASSLGPAGGTYEQYF
TRBJ1-3 TRBV5-5 - TGTGCCAGCAGTCCTAATGGGGCAGGGACTGGAAACACCATATATTTT CASSPNGAGTGNTIYF
TRBJ1-1 TRBV5-6 - TGTGCCAGCAGCTTCCAACGGTTAAAAGAAGCTTTCTTT CASSFQRLKEAFF
TRBJ2-7 TRBV3-1/TRBV3-2 - TGTGCCAGCAGACCCACCGGGACTCACGCCTACGAGCAGTACTTC CASRPTGTHAYEQYF